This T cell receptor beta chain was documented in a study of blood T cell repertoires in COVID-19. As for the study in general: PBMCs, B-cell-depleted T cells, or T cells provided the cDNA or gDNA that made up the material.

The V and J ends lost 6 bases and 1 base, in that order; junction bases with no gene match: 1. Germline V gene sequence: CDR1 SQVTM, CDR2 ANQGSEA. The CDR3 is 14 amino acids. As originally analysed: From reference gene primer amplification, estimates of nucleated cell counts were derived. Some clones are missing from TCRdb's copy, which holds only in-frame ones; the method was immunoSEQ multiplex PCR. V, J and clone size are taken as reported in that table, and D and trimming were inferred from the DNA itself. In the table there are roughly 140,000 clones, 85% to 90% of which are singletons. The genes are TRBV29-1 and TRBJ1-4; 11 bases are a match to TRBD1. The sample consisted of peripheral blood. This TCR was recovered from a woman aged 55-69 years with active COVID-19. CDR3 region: CSVGQGVTNEKLFF. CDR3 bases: TGCAGCGTGGGACAGGGGGTAACTAATGAAAAACTGTTTTTT. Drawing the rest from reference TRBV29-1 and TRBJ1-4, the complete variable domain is SAVISQKPSRDICQRGTSLTIQCQVDSQVTMMFWYRQQPGQSLTLIATANQGSEATYESGFVIDKFPISRPNLTFSTLTVSNMSPEDSSIYLCSVGQGVTNEKLFFGSGTQLSVL.